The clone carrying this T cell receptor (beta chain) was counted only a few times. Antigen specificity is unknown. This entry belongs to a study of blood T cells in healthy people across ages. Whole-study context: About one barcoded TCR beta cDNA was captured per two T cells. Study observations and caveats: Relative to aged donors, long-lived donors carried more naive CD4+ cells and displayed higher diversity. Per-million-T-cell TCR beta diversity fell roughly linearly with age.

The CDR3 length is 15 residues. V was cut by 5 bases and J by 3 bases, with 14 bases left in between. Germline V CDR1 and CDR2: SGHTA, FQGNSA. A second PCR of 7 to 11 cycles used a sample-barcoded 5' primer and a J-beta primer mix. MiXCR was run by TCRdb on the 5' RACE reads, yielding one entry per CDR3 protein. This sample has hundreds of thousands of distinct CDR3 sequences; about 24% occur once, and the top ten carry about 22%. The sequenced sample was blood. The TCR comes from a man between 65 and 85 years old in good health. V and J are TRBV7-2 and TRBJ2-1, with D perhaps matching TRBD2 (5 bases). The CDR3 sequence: CASSPRRRNYNEQFF. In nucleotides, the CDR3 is TGTGCCAGCAGCCCCCGACGGAGGAACTACAATGAGCAGTTCTTC.